The rows below give T cell receptor beta chains drawn from one sample of a study of T cells expressing NK-cell markers. TCRdb reprocessed the 5' RACE reads and keeps a single row for each CDR3 protein, giving no DNA. Its table records roughly 170,000 distinct CDR3 sequences. The sequenced sample consisted of blood T cells: a sorted CD56 or NKG2C T cell subset, CD4+ or CD8+ T cells, or bulk PBMC T cells (not recorded which). These receptors originate from a woman aged 18 to 75 in good health. The CDR3 runs from the conserved cysteine through the conserved F or W.

V	J	CDR3
TRBV4-2	TRBJ2-2	CASSQAFSGGAVGGELFF
TRBV20-1	TRBJ1-4	CSASRGLNEKLFF
TRBV18	TRBJ2-2	CASSPLQRTAANTGELFF
TRBV5-1	TRBJ2-5	CASSFGTSGRKETQYF
TRBV7-9	TRBJ2-5	CASSPNLTHLLGTQYF
TRBV12-3/TRBV12-4	TRBJ2-7	CASSSSARVAYEQYF
TRBV5-1	TRBJ1-1	CASREAPGAEAFF
TRBV7-2	TRBJ2-7	CASSLDRASYEQYF
TRBV5-1	TRBJ1-1	CASSLGHSMNTEAFF
TRBV20-1	TRBJ2-5	CSPSSGGETQYF
TRBV12-3/TRBV12-4	TRBJ1-6	CASSTGGSHTFNSPLHF
TRBV6-5	TRBJ2-7	CASSYFPAQKNSEQYF
TRBV28	TRBJ1-2	CASSLSPTGNYGYTF
TRBV7-2	TRBJ2-7	CASSSNRDSAYEQYF
TRBV20-1	TRBJ2-3	CSAAGLDPQYF
TRBV20-1	TRBJ2-1	CSARVSGRVYNEQFF
TRBV5-1	TRBJ2-5	CASSPQGARETQYF
TRBV12-3/TRBV12-4	TRBJ2-5	CATSRDGGTQYF
TRBV10-3	TRBJ2-1	CAISESKGGRVSSYNEQFF
TRBV3-1	TRBJ2-5	CASSHRGGTGWLETQYF
TRBV4-1	TRBJ1-5	CASSQAVGQGVQPQHF
TRBV30	TRBJ1-5	CAWSHEGGQGDQPQHF
TRBV2	TRBJ2-2	CASSERVLVGELFF
TRBV29-1	TRBJ1-2	CSDGHSRGYTF
TRBV18	TRBJ1-2	CASSPGAAYGYTF
TRBV6-5	TRBJ2-1	CTSSFQGGSYNEQFF
TRBV24-1	TRBJ2-2	CATSDNNPGIGGELFF
TRBV27	TRBJ1-4	CASSLFGTTNEKLFF
TRBV20-1	TRBJ2-1	CSAWAGAGYNEQFF
TRBV14	TRBJ2-7	CASSQDSGSSYEQYF
TRBV7-9	TRBJ2-7	CASSSWTEVQYF
TRBV27	TRBJ2-2	CASSFSPNTGELFF
TRBV12-3/TRBV12-4	TRBJ1-1	CATRQGANTEAFF
TRBV5-1	TRBJ2-1	CASSLLAGVFNEQFF
TRBV27	TRBJ1-4	CASSLYRGEEKLFF
TRBV5-1	TRBJ2-1	CASSFFRTSGAYNEQFF
TRBV20-1	TRBJ2-7	CSAAGQGTYEQYF